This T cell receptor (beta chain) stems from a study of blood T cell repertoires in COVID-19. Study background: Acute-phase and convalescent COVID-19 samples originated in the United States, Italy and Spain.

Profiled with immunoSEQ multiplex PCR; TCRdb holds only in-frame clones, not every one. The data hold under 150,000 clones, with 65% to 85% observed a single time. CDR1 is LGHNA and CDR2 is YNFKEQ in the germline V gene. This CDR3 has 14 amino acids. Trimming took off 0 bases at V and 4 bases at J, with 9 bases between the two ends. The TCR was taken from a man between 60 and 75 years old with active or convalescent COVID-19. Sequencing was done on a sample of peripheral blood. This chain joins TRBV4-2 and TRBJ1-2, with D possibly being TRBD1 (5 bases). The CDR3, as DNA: TGTGCCAGCAGCCAAGAACGGCAGGGCTATGGCTACACCTTC. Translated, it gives CASSQERQGYGYTF.